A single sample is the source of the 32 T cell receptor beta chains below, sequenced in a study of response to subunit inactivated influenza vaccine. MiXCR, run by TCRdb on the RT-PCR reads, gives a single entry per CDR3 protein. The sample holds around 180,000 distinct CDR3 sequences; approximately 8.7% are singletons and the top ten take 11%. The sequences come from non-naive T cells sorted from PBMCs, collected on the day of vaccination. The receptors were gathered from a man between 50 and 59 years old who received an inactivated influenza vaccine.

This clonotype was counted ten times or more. The CDR3 is CASSPEGHLRKLFF. In nucleotides, the CDR3 is TGTGCCAGCAGCCCAGAGGGACATCTCAGAAAACTGTTTTTT. This chain joins TRBV7-2 and TRBJ1-4, with a possible D match to TRBD1 (6 bases). Germline CDR1 reads SGHTA; CDR2 reads FQGNSA. The CDR3 is 14 residues long. Trimming stripped 5 bases from V and 10 bases from J, with 17 bases between.

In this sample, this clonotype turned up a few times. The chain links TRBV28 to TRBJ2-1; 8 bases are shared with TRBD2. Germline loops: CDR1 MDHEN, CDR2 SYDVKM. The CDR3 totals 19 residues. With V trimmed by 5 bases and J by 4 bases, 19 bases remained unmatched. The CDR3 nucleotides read TGTGCCAGCAGTCCCTGGACTAGCTTACCCCGAACGACTTACAATGAGCAGTTCTTC. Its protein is CASSPWTSLPRTTYNEQFF.

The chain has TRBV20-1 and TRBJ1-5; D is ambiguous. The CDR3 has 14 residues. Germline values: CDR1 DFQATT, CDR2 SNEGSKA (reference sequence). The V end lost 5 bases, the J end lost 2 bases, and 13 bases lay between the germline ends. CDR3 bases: TGCAGTGCTCGCCCCGTGAGGGGCAATCAGCCCCAGCATTTT. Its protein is CSARPVRGNQPQHF.

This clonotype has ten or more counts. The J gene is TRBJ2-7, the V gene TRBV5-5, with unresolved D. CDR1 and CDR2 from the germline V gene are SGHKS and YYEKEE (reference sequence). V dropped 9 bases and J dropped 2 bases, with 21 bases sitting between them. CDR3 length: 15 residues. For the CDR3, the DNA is TGTGCCACCCAATTCCTGGCAGGACCGACCTACGAGCAGTACTTC. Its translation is CATQFLAGPTYEQYF.

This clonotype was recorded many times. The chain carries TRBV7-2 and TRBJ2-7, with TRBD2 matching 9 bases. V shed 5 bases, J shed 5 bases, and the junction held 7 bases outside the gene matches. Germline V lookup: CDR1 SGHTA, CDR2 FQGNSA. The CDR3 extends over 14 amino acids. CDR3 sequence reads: CASSASGTSHEQYF. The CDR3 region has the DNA TGTGCCAGCAGCGCAAGTGGGACTAGCCACGAGCAGTACTTC.

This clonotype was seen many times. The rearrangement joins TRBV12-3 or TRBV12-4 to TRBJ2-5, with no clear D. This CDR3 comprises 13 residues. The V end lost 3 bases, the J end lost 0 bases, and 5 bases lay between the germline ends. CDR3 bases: TGTGCCAGCAGTTTGGGATACCAAGAGACCCAGTACTTC. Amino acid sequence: CASSLGYQETQYF.

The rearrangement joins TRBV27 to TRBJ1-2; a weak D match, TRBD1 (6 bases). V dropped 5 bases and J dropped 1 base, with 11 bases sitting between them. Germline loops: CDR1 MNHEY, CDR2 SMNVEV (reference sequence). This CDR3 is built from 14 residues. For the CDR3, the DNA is TGTGCCAGCAGTAACCAGGGGCTTAACTATGGCTACACCTTC. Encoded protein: CASSNQGLNYGYTF.

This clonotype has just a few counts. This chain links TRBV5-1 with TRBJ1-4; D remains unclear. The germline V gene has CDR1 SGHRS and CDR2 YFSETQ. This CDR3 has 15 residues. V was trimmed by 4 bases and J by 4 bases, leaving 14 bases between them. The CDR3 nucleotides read TGCGCCAGCAGCGGTGACAACCCGGGTAATGAAAAACTGTTTTTT. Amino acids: CASSGDNPGNEKLFF.

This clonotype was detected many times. CDR3 amino acids: CASSYSGGGGAFF. The CDR3 DNA reads as TGTGCCAGCAGTTACTCAGGGGGAGGGGGAGCTTTCTTT. J is TRBJ1-1 and V is TRBV6-5, with D tentatively TRBD1 (6 bases). Germline V gene data show CDR1 as MNHEY and CDR2 as SVGAGI. The CDR3 runs 13 residues. With 0 bases removed from V and 10 bases from J, the gap between germline ends came to 12 bases.

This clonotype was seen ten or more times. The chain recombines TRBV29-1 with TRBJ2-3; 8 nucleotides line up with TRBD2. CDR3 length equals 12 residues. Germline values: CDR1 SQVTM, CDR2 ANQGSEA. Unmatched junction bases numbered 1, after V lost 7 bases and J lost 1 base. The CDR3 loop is CSAGGGTDTQYF. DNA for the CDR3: TGCAGCGCCGGGGGGGGCACAGATACGCAGTATTTT.

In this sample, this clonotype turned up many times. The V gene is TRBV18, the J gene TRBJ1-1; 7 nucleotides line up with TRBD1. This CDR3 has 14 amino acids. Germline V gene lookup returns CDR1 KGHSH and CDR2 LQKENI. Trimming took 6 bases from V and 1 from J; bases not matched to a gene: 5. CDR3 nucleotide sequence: TGTGCCAGCTCTCCGGACAGGACGAACACTGAAGCTTTCTTT. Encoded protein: CASSPDRTNTEAFF.

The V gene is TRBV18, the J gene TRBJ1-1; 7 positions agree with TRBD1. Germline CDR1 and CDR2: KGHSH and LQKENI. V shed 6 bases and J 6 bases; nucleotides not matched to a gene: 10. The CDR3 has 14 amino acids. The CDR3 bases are TGTGCCAGCTCCCTAGAACAGGGGAGTGCTGAAGCTTTCTTT. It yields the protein CASSLEQGSAEAFF.

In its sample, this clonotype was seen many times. The CDR3 spells CASSYSGQGAYQPQHF. CDR3 coding DNA: TGTGCCAGCAGTTACTCGGGACAGGGGGCCTATCAGCCCCAGCATTTT. This chain links TRBV6-5 with TRBJ1-5; 12 bases line up with TRBD1. Germline CDR1 and CDR2: MNHEY and SVGAGI. The J segment lost 5 bases and the V segment lost 0 bases, leaving 2 bases of the junction unmatched. The CDR3 sequence is 16 residues long.

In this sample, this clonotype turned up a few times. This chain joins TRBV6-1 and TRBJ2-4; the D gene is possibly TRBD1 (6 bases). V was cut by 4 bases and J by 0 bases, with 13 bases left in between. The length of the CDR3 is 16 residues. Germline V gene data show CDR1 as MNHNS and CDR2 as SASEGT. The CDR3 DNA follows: TGTGCCAGCAGTGCGGCTGGGACACTAGCCAAAAACATTCAGTACTTC. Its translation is CASSAAGTLAKNIQYF.

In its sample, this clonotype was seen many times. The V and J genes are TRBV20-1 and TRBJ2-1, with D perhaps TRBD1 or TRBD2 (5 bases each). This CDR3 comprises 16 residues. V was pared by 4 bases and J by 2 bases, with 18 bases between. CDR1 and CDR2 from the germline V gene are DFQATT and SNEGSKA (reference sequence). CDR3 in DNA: TGCAGTGCTAAGAAAAAGTGGGACCGGACCTACAATGAGCAGTTCTTC. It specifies CSAKKKWDRTYNEQFF.

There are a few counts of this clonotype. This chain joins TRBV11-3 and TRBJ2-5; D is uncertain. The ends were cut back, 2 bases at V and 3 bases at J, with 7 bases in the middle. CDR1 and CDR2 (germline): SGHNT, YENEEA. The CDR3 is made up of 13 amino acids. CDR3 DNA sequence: TGTGCCAGCAGCTTAACAGCTAAAGAGACCCAGTACTTC. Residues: CASSLTAKETQYF.

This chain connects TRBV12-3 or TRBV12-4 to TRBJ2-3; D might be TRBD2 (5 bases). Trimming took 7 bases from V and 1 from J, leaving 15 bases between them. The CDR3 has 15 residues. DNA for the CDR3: TGTGCCAGCACCTGGAGGCTAGGAGGCACAGATACGCAGTATTTT. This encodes CASTWRLGGTDTQYF.

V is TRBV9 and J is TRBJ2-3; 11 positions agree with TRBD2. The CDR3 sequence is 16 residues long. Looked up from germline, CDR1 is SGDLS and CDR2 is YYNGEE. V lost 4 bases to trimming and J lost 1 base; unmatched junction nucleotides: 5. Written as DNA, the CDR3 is TGTGCCAGCAGCAGACAACTAGCGGGGGGCACAGATACGCAGTATTTT. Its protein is CASSRQLAGGTDTQYF.

CDR3 region: CASSLGLGIDYGYTF. The DNA of the CDR3 is TGTGCCAGCAGCTTAGGCCTGGGAATTGACTATGGCTACACCTTC. V usage is TRBV7-9 and J usage is TRBJ1-2; D not resolved. CDR1 and CDR2 (germline): SEHNR, FQNEAQ (reference sequence). The CDR3 runs to 15 residues. Trimming cost V 1 base and J 3 bases, with 12 bases left between them. Full variable domain (outside the CDR3, taken from reference TRBV7-9 and TRBJ1-2): DTGVSQNPRHKITKRGQNVTFRCDPISEHNRLYWYRQTLGQGPEFLTYFQNEAQLEKSRLLSDRFSAERPKGSFSTLEIQRTEQGDSAMYLCASSLGLGIDYGYTFGSGTRLTVV.

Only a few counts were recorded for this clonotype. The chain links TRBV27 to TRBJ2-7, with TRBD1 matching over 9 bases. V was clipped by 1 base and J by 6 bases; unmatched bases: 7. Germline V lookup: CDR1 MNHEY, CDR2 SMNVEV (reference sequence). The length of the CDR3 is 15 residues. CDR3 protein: CASSLLGQGFGEQYF. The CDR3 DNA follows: TGTGCCAGCAGTTTATTGGGACAGGGATTCGGCGAGCAGTACTTC.

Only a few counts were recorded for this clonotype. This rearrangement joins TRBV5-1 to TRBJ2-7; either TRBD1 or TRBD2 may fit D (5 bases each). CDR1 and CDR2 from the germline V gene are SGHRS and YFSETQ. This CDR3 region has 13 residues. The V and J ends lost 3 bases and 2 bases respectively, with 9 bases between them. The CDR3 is CASSSLGAYEQYF. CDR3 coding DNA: TGCGCCAGCAGCTCACTAGGGGCCTACGAGCAGTACTTC.

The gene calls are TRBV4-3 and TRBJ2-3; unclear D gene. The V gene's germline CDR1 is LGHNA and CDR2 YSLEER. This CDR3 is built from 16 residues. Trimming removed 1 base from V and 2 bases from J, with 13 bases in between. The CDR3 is CASSQVLTRTTDTQYF. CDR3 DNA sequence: TGCGCCAGCAGCCAAGTGTTGACCCGGACCACAGATACGCAGTATTTT.

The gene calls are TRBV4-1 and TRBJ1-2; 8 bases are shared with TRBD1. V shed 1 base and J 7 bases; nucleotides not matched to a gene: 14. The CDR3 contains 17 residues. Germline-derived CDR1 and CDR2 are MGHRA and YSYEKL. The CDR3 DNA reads TGCGCCAGCAGCCAAGCGGTCCATTGGACAGGGAAATCTGGCTACACCTTC. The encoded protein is CASSQAVHWTGKSGYTF.

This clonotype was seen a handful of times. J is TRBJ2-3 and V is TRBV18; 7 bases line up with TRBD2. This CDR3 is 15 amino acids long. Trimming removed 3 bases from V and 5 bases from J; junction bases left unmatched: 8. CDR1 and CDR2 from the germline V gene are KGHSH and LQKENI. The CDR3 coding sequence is TGTGCCAGCTCACCCGCCAGACTAGCTGAAGATACGCAGTATTTT. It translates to CASSPARLAEDTQYF.

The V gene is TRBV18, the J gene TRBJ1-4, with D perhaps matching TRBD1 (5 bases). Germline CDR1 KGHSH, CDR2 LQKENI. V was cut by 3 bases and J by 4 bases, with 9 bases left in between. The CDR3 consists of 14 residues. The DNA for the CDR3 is TGTGCCAGCTCACCGGGACTGAGTAATGAAAAACTGTTTTTT. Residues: CASSPGLSNEKLFF.

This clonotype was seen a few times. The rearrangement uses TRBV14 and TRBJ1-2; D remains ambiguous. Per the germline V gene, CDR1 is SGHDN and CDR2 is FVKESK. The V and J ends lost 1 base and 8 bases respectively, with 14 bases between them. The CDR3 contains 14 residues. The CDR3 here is CASSQGHTYGGYTF. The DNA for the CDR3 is TGTGCCAGCAGCCAAGGACATACCTACGGCGGCTACACCTTC.

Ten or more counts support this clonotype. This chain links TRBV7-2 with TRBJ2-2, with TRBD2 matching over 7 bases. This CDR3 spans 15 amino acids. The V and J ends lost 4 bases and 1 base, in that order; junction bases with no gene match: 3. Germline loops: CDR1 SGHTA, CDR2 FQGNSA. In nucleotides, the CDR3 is TGTGCCAGCAGCTGGTGGGGGGGGAACACCGGGGAGCTGTTTTTT. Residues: CASSWWGGNTGELFF.

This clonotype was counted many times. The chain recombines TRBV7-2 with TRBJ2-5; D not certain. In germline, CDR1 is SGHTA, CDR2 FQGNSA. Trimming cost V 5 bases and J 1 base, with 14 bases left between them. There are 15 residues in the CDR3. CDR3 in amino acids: CASSKGDRTQETQYF. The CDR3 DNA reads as TGTGCCAGCAGCAAGGGTGACCGTACCCAAGAGACCCAGTACTTC. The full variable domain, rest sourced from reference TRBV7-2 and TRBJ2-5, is GAGVSQSPSNKVTEKGKDVELRCDPISGHTALYWYRQSLGQGLEFLIYFQGNSAPDKSGLPSDRFSAERTGGSVSTLTIQRTQQEDSAVYLCASSKGDRTQETQYFGPGTRLLVL.

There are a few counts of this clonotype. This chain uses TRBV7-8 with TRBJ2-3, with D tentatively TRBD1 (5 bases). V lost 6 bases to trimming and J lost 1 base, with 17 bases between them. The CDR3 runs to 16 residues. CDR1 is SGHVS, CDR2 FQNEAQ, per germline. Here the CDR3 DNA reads TGTGCCAGCAGAGAACGCAGGGTCATGGGCACAGATACGCAGTATTTT. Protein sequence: CASRERRVMGTDTQYF.

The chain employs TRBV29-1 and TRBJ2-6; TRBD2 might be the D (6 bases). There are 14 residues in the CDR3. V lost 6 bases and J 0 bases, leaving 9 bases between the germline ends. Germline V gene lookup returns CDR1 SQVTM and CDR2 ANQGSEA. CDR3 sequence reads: CSVRRDSGANVLTF. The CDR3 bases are TGCAGCGTGCGGCGGGACTCTGGGGCCAACGTCCTGACTTTC.

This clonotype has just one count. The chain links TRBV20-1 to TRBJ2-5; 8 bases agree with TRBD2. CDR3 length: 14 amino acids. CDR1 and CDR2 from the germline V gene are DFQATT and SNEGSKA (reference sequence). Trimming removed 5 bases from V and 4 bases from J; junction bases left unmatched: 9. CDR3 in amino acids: CSAPEREWGETQYF. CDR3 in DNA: TGCAGTGCTCCTGAGCGGGAGTGGGGAGAGACCCAGTACTTC.

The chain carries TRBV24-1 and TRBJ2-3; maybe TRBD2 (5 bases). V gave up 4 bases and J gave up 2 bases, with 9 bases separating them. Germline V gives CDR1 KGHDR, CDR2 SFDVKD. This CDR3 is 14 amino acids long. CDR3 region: CATSDPGTTDTQYF. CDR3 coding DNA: TGTGCCACCAGTGACCCGGGAACCACAGATACGCAGTATTTT.